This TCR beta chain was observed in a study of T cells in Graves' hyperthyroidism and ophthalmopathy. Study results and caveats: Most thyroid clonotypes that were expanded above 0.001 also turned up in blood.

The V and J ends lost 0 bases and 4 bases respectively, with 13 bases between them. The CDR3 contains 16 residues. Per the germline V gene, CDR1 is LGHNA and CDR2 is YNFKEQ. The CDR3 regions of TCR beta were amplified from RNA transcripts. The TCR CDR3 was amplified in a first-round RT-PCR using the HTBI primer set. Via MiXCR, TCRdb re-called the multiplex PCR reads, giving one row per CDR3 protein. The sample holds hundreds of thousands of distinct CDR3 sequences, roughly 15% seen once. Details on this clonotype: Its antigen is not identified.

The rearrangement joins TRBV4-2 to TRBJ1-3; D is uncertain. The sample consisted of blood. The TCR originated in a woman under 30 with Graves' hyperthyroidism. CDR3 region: CASSQEGTESGNTIYF. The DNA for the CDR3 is TGTGCCAGCAGCCAAGAGGGTACAGAGTCCGGAAACACCATATATTTT.